The rows below give T cell receptor beta chains drawn from one sample of a study of blood T cell repertoires in COVID-19. The table came from immunoSEQ multiplex PCR; TCRdb's copy has only in-frame clones and leaves some out. The profile shows hundreds of thousands of clones, around 83% of them singletons. Sequences were obtained from peripheral blood. These receptors came from a man aged 35-49 years with acute or convalescent COVID-19. The conserved cysteine and the conserved F or W are not part of the CDR3 here. A D gene is named only where the DNA matches it firmly.

J gene: TRBJ2-1
D gene: TRBD2
V gene: TRBV7-7
CDR3 protein: ASSSRLAGGPTNEQF

J gene: TRBJ1-1
D gene: -
V gene: TRBV27
CDR3 protein: ASSLGALMNTEAF

J gene: TRBJ2-7
D gene: TRBD2
V gene: TRBV9
CDR3 protein: ASSVGGGTEQY

J gene: TRBJ1-1
D gene: TRBD1
V gene: TRBV18
CDR3 protein: ASSIQGAENTEAF

J gene: TRBJ1-1
D gene: -
V gene: TRBV28
CDR3 protein: ASSLGRAPLVRAEAF

J gene: TRBJ2-7
D gene: TRBD2
V gene: TRBV10-1
CDR3 protein: ASSAGLAGYEQY

J gene: TRBJ1-5
D gene: -
V gene: TRBV28
CDR3 protein: ASSPPPRVRSNQPQH

J gene: TRBJ2-3
D gene: -
V gene: TRBV2
CDR3 protein: ASSEGPADTQY

J gene: TRBJ1-1
D gene: -
V gene: TRBV7-2
CDR3 protein: ASSLIGQGTEAF

J gene: TRBJ1-2
D gene: -
V gene: TRBV3-1/TRBV3-2
CDR3 protein: ASSVGDTGRDGYT

J gene: TRBJ2-3
D gene: -
V gene: TRBV6-1
CDR3 protein: ASSDVNTDTQY

J gene: TRBJ1-1
D gene: -
V gene: TRBV5-1
CDR3 protein: ASSLVQTSNTEAF

J gene: TRBJ2-6
D gene: -
V gene: TRBV6-6
CDR3 protein: ASSYGGISGANVLT

J gene: TRBJ1-1
D gene: -
V gene: TRBV28
CDR3 protein: ASSLTGSNKLNTEAF

J gene: TRBJ1-1
D gene: -
V gene: TRBV2
CDR3 protein: ASNELRETEAF

J gene: TRBJ2-1
D gene: TRBD2
V gene: TRBV9
CDR3 protein: ASSARPASGGYNEQF

J gene: TRBJ2-5
D gene: TRBD2
V gene: TRBV11-3
CDR3 protein: ASSPGLAGDETQY

J gene: TRBJ2-4
D gene: TRBD1
V gene: TRBV6-5
CDR3 protein: ASSYGTGGPGNIQY

J gene: TRBJ1-2
D gene: -
V gene: TRBV7-9
CDR3 protein: ASWEGVPGYT

J gene: TRBJ2-7
D gene: -
V gene: TRBV10-3
CDR3 protein: AISESSYEQY

J gene: TRBJ2-1
D gene: TRBD2
V gene: TRBV20-1
CDR3 protein: SASYGRTSGGYTEQF

J gene: TRBJ1-1
D gene: TRBD1
V gene: TRBV7-9
CDR3 protein: ASSPQGAGMNTEAF

J gene: TRBJ2-3
D gene: TRBD2
V gene: TRBV5-4
CDR3 protein: ASSLAGTSSDTQY

J gene: TRBJ1-3
D gene: -
V gene: TRBV6-1
CDR3 protein: ASRRQGNTIY

J gene: TRBJ2-7
D gene: TRBD1
V gene: TRBV2
CDR3 protein: ASSREQGAYEQY

J gene: TRBJ1-1
D gene: -
V gene: TRBV28
CDR3 protein: ATRRYEAF

J gene: TRBJ1-2
D gene: TRBD1
V gene: TRBV12-3/TRBV12-4
CDR3 protein: ASSLAGGGGYT

J gene: TRBJ2-1
D gene: TRBD2
V gene: TRBV12-3/TRBV12-4
CDR3 protein: ASSSSGGYEQF

J gene: TRBJ1-5
D gene: TRBD1
V gene: TRBV29-1
CDR3 protein: SATLGTGEDEPQH

J gene: TRBJ2-3
D gene: -
V gene: TRBV19
CDR3 protein: ASSPTGRPPGEY

J gene: TRBJ1-2
D gene: TRBD1
V gene: TRBV5-4
CDR3 protein: AGSKPRQGGGNYGYT

J gene: TRBJ2-2
D gene: -
V gene: TRBV10-3
CDR3 protein: AINPGTTNTGELF

J gene: TRBJ1-2
D gene: -
V gene: TRBV4-1
CDR3 protein: ASSQGSSRRIYGYT

J gene: TRBJ1-3
D gene: -
V gene: TRBV19
CDR3 protein: ASSIRGIGNTIY

J gene: TRBJ1-4
D gene: -
V gene: TRBV24-1
CDR3 protein: ATRPGKSNEKLF

J gene: TRBJ2-2
D gene: TRBD2
V gene: TRBV11-2
CDR3 protein: ASSPGPPSGYPGELF

J gene: TRBJ2-2
D gene: TRBD1
V gene: TRBV19
CDR3 protein: ASSIFLRSGTGRTGELF

J gene: TRBJ1-5
D gene: -
V gene: TRBV6-1
CDR3 protein: ASSDLSTWSQPQH

J gene: TRBJ1-3
D gene: TRBD1
V gene: TRBV5-4
CDR3 protein: ASSPGTGRNTIY